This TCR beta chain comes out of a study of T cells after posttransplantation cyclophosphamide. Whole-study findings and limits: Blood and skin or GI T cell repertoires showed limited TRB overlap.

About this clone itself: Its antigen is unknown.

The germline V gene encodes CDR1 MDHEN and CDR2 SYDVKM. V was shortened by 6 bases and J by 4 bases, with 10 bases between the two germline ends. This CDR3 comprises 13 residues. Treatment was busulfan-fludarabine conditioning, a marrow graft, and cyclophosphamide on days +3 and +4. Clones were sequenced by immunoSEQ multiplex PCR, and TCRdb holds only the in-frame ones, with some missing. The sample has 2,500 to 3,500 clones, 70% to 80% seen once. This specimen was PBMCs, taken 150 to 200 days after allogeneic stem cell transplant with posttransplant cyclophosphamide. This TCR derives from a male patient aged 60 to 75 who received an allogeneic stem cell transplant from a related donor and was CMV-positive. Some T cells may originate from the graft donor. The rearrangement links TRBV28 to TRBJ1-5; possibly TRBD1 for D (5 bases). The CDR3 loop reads CASSPTANQPQHF. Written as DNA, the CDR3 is TGTGCCAGCAGCCCGACAGCAAATCAGCCCCAGCATTTT.